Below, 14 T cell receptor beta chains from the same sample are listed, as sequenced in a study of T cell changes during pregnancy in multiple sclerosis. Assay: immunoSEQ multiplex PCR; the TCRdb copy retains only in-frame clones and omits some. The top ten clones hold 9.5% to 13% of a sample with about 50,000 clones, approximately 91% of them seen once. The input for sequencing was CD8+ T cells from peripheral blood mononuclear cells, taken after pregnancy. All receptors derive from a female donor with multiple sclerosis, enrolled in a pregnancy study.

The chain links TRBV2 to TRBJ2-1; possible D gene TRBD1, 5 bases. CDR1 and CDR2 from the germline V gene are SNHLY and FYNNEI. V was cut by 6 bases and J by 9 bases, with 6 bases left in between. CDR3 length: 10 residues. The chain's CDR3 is CASRGREQFF. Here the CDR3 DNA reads TGTGCCAGCAGGGGGCGTGAGCAGTTCTTC. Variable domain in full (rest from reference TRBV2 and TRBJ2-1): EPEVTQTPSHQVTQMGQEVILRCVPISNHLYFYWYRQILGQKVEFLVSFYNNEISEKSEIFDDQFSVERPDGSNFTLKIRSTKLEDSAMYFCASRGREQFFGPGTRLTVL.

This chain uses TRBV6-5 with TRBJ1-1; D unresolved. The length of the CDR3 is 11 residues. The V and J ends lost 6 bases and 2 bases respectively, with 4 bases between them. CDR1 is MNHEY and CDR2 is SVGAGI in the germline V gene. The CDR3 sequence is CASRTNTEAFF. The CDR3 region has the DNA TGTGCCAGCAGAACTAACACTGAAGCTTTCTTT.

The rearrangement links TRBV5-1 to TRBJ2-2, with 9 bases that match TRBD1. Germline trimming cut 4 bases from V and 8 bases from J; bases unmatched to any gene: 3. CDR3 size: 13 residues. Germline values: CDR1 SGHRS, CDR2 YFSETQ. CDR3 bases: TGCGCCAGCAGCGGACAGGGGTCTGGGGAGCTGTTTTTT. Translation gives CASSGQGSGELFF.

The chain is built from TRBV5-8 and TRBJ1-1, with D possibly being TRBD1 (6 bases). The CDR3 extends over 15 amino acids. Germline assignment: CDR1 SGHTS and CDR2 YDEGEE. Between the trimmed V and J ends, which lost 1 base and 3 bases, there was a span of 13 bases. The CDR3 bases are TGTGCCAGCAGCTTGCCAGGGGTGGGGGACACTGAAGCTTTCTTT. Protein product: CASSLPGVGDTEAFF.

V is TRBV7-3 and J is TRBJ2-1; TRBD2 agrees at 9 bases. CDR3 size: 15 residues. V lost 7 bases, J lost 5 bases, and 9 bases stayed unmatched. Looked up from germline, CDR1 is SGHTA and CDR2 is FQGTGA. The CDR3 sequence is CASNTGVAGDNEQFF. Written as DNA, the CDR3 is TGTGCCAGCAATACCGGGGTAGCGGGGGACAATGAGCAGTTCTTC.

The CDR3 sequence: CASSLGQGPNEQFF. The CDR3 bases are TGTGCCAGCAGCTTAGGACAGGGTCCCAATGAGCAGTTCTTC. V gene TRBV13 combines with J gene TRBJ2-1, with D tentatively TRBD1 (6 bases). This CDR3 is 14 amino acids long. Trimming pared 0 bases from V and 6 bases from J, leaving 9 bases between. Germline CDR1 is PRHDT and CDR2 is FYEKMQ (reference sequence).

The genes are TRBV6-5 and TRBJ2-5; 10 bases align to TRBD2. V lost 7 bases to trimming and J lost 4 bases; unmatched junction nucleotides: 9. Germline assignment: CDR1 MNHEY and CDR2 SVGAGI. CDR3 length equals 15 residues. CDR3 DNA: TGTGCCAGCACCACTAGCGGGGCCAAACTAGAGACCCAGTACTTC. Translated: CASTTSGAKLETQYF.

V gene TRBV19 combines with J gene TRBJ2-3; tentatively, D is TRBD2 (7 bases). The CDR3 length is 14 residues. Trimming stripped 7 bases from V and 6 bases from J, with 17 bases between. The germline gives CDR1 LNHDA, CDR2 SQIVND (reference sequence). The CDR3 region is CASTLSGGSDTQYF. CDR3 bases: TGTGCCAGTACCTTATCGGGGGGCTCCGATACGCAGTATTTT.

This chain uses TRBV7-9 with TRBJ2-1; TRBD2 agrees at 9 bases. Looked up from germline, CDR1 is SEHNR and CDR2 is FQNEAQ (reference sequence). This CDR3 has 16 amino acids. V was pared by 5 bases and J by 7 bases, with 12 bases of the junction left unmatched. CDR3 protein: CASSRPGAGGQNEQFF. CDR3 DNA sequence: TGTGCCAGCAGCCGCCCCGGGGCGGGGGGGCAGAATGAGCAGTTCTTC.

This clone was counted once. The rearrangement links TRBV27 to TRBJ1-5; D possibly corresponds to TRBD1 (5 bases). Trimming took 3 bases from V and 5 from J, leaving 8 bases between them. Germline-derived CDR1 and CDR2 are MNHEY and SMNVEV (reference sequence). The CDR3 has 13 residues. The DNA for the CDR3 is TGTGCCAGCAGTTTGGGGCCCTATCAGCCCCAGCATTTT. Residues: CASSLGPYQPQHF.

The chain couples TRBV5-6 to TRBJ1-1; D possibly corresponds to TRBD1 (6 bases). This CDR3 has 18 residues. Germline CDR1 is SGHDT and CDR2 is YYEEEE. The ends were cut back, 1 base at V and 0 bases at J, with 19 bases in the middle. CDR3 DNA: TGTGCCAGCAGCTTGTCACGCTCGTACAGGGTCATGAACACTGAAGCTTTCTTT. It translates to CASSLSRSYRVMNTEAFF.

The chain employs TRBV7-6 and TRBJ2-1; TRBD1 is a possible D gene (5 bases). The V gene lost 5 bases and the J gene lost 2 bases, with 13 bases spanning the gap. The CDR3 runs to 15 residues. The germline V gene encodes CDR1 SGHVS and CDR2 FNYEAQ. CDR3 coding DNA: TGTGCCAGCAGCCCTCTTCAGGGCCCCTACAATGAGCAGTTCTTC. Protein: CASSPLQGPYNEQFF. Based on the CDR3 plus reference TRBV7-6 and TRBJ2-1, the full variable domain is GAGVSQSPRYKVTKRGQDVALRCDPISGHVSLYWYRQALGQGPEFLTYFNYEAQQDKSGLPNDRFSAERPEGSISTLTIQRTEQRDSAMYRCASSPLQGPYNEQFFGPGTRLTVL.

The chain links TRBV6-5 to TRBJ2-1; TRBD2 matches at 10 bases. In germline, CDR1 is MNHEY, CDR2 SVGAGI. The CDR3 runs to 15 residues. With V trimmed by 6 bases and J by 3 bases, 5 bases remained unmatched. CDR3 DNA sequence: TGTGCCAGCAGGGGGGGACTAGCGAGCTACAATGAGCAGTTCTTC. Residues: CASRGGLASYNEQFF.

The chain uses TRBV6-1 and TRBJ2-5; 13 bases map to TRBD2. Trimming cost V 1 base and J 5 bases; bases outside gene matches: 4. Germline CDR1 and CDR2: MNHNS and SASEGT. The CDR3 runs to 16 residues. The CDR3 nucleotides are TGTGCCAGCAGTGAAGGGACTAGCGGGGGTTGGGAGACCCAGTACTTC. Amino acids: CASSEGTSGGWETQYF.